The 23 T cell receptor beta chains reported below all come from one sample, sequenced in a study of cytotoxic CD8 clonotypes in ibrutinib-treated CLL. Assay used: immunoSEQ multiplex PCR; TCRdb lists only in-frame clones, some missing. The sample has more than 200,000 clones, 70% seen once. Sequences were derived from PBMCs, sampled after 24 months of ibrutinib treatment. The receptor set was obtained from a human donor with chronic lymphocytic leukemia.

The V and J genes are TRBV6-5 and TRBJ2-7; 9 nucleotides line up with TRBD1. V shed 5 bases and J 3 bases; nucleotides not matched to a gene: 5. This CDR3 comprises 14 residues. CDR1 and CDR2 (germline): MNHEY, SVGAGI. CDR3 protein: CASSRQTGGYEQYF. CDR3 DNA sequence: TGTGCCAGCAGTCGTCAGACAGGGGGCTACGAGCAGTACTTC.

J is TRBJ1-1 and V is TRBV29-1; TRBD1 matches 9 bases. Germline V gives CDR1 SQVTM, CDR2 ANQGSEA. This CDR3 spans 14 amino acids. V gave up 4 bases and J gave up 5 bases; unmatched junction bases: 8. The CDR3 here is CSVVTGGSRTEAFF. The CDR3, as DNA: TGCAGCGTTGTAACAGGGGGCAGTCGTACTGAAGCTTTCTTT. Combining the CDR3 with reference TRBV29-1 and TRBJ1-1 gives the whole variable domain SAVISQKPSRDICQRGTSLTIQCQVDSQVTMMFWYRQQPGQSLTLIATANQGSEATYESGFVIDKFPISRPNLTFSTLTVSNMSPEDSSIYLCSVVTGGSRTEAFFGQGTRLTVV.

The gene calls are TRBV12-5 and TRBJ2-1, with 12 bases aligning to TRBD2. CDR3 length: 17 residues. V dropped 0 bases and J dropped 7; count of bases not matched to a gene: 7. Per germline, CDR1 LGHNT and CDR2 FRNRAP. As DNA, the CDR3 is TGTGCTAGTGGTTTGGTACTTCTAGCGGGAGGGTCAAATGAGCAGTTCTTC. Protein sequence: CASGLVLLAGGSNEQFF.

CDR3 sequence: CAWRTSSNTGELFF. CDR3 DNA sequence: TGTGCCTGGAGGACTAGCTCCAACACCGGGGAGCTGTTTTTT. The chain joins TRBV30 to TRBJ2-2, with TRBD2 matching 7 bases. The CDR3 has 14 amino acids. The V gene's germline CDR1 is GTSNPN and CDR2 SVGIG (reference sequence). Trimming removed 3 bases from V and 2 bases from J; junction bases left unmatched: 3.

The CDR3 bases are TGTGCCAGCAAGGTCGCAGGGGGCCGTAAACTGTTTTTT. Its translation: CASKVAGGRKLFF. The gene calls are TRBV28 and TRBJ1-4; TRBD1 aligns across 8 bases. With V trimmed by 7 bases and J by 11 bases, 9 bases remained unmatched. The length of the CDR3 is 13 residues. Germline values: CDR1 MDHEN, CDR2 SYDVKM.

The chain carries TRBV27 and TRBJ2-5; 10 positions match TRBD1. Germline CDR1 is MNHEY and CDR2 is SMNVEV (reference sequence). The junction had 6 bases not matched to a gene; V was cut back by 4 bases and J by 1 base. The CDR3 length is 16 residues. The CDR3 DNA sequence: TGTGCCAGCAGTTCCGGGACAGGGGTTTTCCAAGAGACCCAGTACTTC. Amino acids: CASSSGTGVFQETQYF.

J is TRBJ2-1 and V is TRBV5-8; 9 nucleotides match TRBD1. Germline V gives CDR1 SGHTS, CDR2 YDEGEE. CDR3 length: 15 amino acids. After removal of 4 bases from V and 6 bases from J, the junction contained 8 bases not matched to a gene. The CDR3 loop is CASSLGQGTINEQFF. For the CDR3, the DNA is TGTGCCAGCAGCCTGGGACAGGGAACGATCAATGAGCAGTTCTTC.

The CDR3, as DNA: TGTGCCAGCAGCCCAGGGGCAACTAATGAAAAACTGTTTTTT. Its translation is CASSPGATNEKLFF. The chain couples TRBV5-6 to TRBJ1-4, with D possibly TRBD1 on 6 matching bases. Trimming took off 4 bases at V and 0 bases at J, with 7 bases between the two ends. CDR1 is SGHDT and CDR2 is YYEEEE in the germline V gene. The CDR3 has 14 residues.

The table lists this clone with a few counts. This rearrangement joins TRBV9 to TRBJ2-3, with 7 positions matching TRBD2. V lost 3 bases, J lost 1 base, and 2 bases stayed unmatched. From germline, CDR1 is SGDLS and CDR2 YYNGEE. The CDR3 sequence is 14 residues long. CDR3 amino acids: CASSAREGTDTQYF. CDR3 DNA: TGTGCCAGCAGCGCACGGGAGGGCACAGATACGCAGTATTTT.

V gene TRBV7-8 combines with J gene TRBJ2-3; D ambiguous. Per germline, CDR1 SGHVS and CDR2 FQNEAQ. Trimming shortened V by 0 bases and J by 2 bases, and 9 bases separated the two germline ends. This CDR3 comprises 15 residues. CDR3 sequence (DNA): TGTGCCAGCAGCTTAGCGGGTCTTTCCACAGATACGCAGTATTTT. Translating gives CASSLAGLSTDTQYF.

The genes are TRBV27 and TRBJ2-7; possible D gene TRBD1, 5 bases. Germline V gives CDR1 MNHEY, CDR2 SMNVEV (reference sequence). The V and J ends lost 6 bases and 3 bases respectively, with 12 bases between them. The CDR3 is made up of 13 amino acids. The CDR3, as DNA: TGTGCCAGCAGCCTCAGGGTCGGCTACGAGCAGTACTTC. Its protein product is CASSLRVGYEQYF.

This sequence joins TRBV11-2 and TRBJ1-1; D remains ambiguous. CDR3 length: 15 amino acids. V lost 2 bases, J lost 5 bases, and 15 bases lay in between. Per the germline V gene, CDR1 is SGHAT and CDR2 is FQNNGV. DNA of the CDR3: TGTGCCAGCAGCTTAAACGAGGGATCGGGAACTGAAGCTTTCTTT. Its protein is CASSLNEGSGTEAFF.

This clone was seen once. CDR3 sequence reads: CATTSGGQAFF. The CDR3 nucleotides are TGTGCCACCACTTCAGGGGGGCAAGCTTTCTTT. The chain employs TRBV15 and TRBJ1-1; 7 bases agree with TRBD1. Germline assignment: CDR1 LNHNV and CDR2 YYDKDF (reference sequence). Unmatched junction bases numbered 5, after V lost 7 bases and J lost 9 bases. The CDR3 extends over 11 amino acids.

This sequence joins TRBV6-5 and TRBJ2-2, with D uncertain. The V and J ends lost 2 bases and 9 bases respectively, with 10 bases between them. Germline assignment: CDR1 MNHEY and CDR2 SVGAGI. The CDR3 has 13 residues. The chain's CDR3 is CASSYICERELFF. The CDR3 bases are TGTGCCAGCAGTTACATTTGTGAGCGGGAGCTGTTTTTT.

V gene TRBV28 combines with J gene TRBJ2-7, with 9 positions matching TRBD2. Looked up from germline, CDR1 is MDHEN and CDR2 is SYDVKM. The CDR3 extends over 16 amino acids. Trimming at V came to 5 bases and at J to 0 bases, leaving 8 bases not matched to a gene. CDR3 DNA: TGTGCCAGCAGTCTGCGCGGACTAGCGAGCTCCTACGAGCAGTACTTC. It translates to CASSLRGLASSYEQYF.

The chain couples TRBV19 to TRBJ1-4; D gene unclear. The V gene lost 8 bases and the J gene lost 0 bases, with 13 bases spanning the gap. CDR1 LNHDA and CDR2 SQIVND come from the germline V gene (reference sequence). The CDR3 covers 15 residues. The chain's CDR3 is CASGANTATNEKLFF. CDR3 nucleotide sequence: TGTGCCAGTGGAGCGAACACAGCAACTAATGAAAAACTGTTTTTT. Drawing the rest from reference TRBV19 and TRBJ1-4, the complete variable domain is DGGITQSPKYLFRKEGQNVTLSCEQNLNHDAMYWYRQDPGQGLRLIYYSQIVNDFQKGDIAEGYSVSREKKESFPLTVTSAQKNPTAFYLCASGANTATNEKLFFGSGTQLSVL.

This clone was observed a handful of times. V usage is TRBV5-1 and J usage is TRBJ2-3; 11 bases fit TRBD1. CDR3 size: 14 residues. Germline V lookup: CDR1 SGHRS, CDR2 YFSETQ. V shed 2 bases, J shed 5 bases, and the junction held 1 base outside the gene matches. The CDR3 reads CASSFGTGGDTQYF. CDR3 DNA: TGCGCCAGCAGCTTTGGGACAGGGGGAGATACGCAGTATTTT.

The chain combines TRBV27 with TRBJ1-1; D call uncertain. Germline V gene sequence: CDR1 MNHEY, CDR2 SMNVEV (reference sequence). V was clipped by 2 bases and J by 5 bases, with 9 bases between them. The length of the CDR3 is 13 residues. In DNA form, the CDR3 reads TGTGCCAGCAGTTTAGGGAAAGTTACTGAAGCTTTCTTT. Its translation is CASSLGKVTEAFF.

The rearrangement joins TRBV29-1 to TRBJ2-7, with 15 bases aligning to TRBD2. The V gene end was trimmed by 4 bases and the J gene end by 4 bases; junction bases not matched to a gene: 5. CDR3 size: 15 residues. CDR1 is SQVTM, CDR2 ANQGSEA, per germline. CDR3 DNA: TGCAGCGTTGTTGGACTAGCGGGAGGGCCGTACGAGCAGTACTTC. Translated: CSVVGLAGGPYEQYF.

The CDR3, as DNA: TGTGCCAGCTCTTCCCGCATCGGGGGTAGCAATCAGCCCCAGCATTTT. This encodes CASSSRIGGSNQPQHF. V usage is TRBV11-2 and J usage is TRBJ1-5; possibly TRBD1 for D (5 bases). Trimming removed 8 bases at V and 0 bases at J, with 17 bases between. CDR3 size: 16 residues. CDR1 and CDR2 from the germline V gene are SGHAT and FQNNGV.

The chain uses TRBV7-3 and TRBJ2-1; D unresolved. Germline V gene data show CDR1 as SGHTA and CDR2 as FQGTGA. Trimming removed 4 bases from V and 7 bases from J, with 11 bases in between. This CDR3 spans 13 amino acids. CDR3 protein: CASSWLEGNEQFF. CDR3 DNA: TGTGCCAGCAGCTGGCTTGAAGGGAATGAGCAGTTCTTC.

CDR3 protein: CASSRTTDRDNEQFF. The DNA for the CDR3 is TGTGCCAGCAGCCGCACGACCGACAGGGACAATGAGCAGTTCTTC. This chain joins TRBV7-3 and TRBJ2-1; 7 bases fit TRBD1. Germline CDR1 is SGHTA and CDR2 is FQGTGA. The V gene end was trimmed by 5 bases and the J gene end by 5 bases; junction bases not matched to a gene: 9. This CDR3 is built from 15 residues.

The chain carries TRBV7-3 and TRBJ2-7, with 9 bases aligning to TRBD2. With 11 bases clipped from V and 6 bases from J, the junction kept 8 bases outside the gene matches. This CDR3 has 12 amino acids. The germline gives CDR1 SGHTA, CDR2 FQGTGA. The CDR3 protein is CAGSSGSGEQYF. CDR3 bases: TGTGCCGGGAGTAGCGGGAGTGGCGAGCAGTACTTC.